The 18 T cell receptor beta chains presented below share a single source sample, sequenced in a study of blood T cell repertoires in COVID-19 (TCRdb year 2020). The receptor library was made with the immunoSEQ multiplex PCR assay. TCRdb carries this immuneACCESS record with in-frame sequences only. Its versions omit some clonotypes, under half of them owing to an unresolved V gene in the studies checked, with the rest unexplained. The sample table shows over 200,000 clones, and around 89% are seen once. The ten largest clones represent under 3.5% of the sample. The sequencing input was peripheral blood. Source of these receptors: a man under 40 with COVID-19, enrolled during active disease.

This clone has only one observation. This chain connects TRBV19 to TRBJ1-5, with 11 bases identical to TRBD1. Per the germline V gene, CDR1 is LNHDA and CDR2 is SQIVND (reference sequence). The CDR3 totals 14 residues. V lost 7 bases, J lost 7 bases, and 6 bases stayed unmatched. For the CDR3, the DNA is TGTGCCAGTACCCGGACAGGGGGCAGACAGCCCCAGCATTTT. This sequence encodes CASTRTGGRQPQHF.

This chain uses TRBV4-2 with TRBJ2-7, with 7 positions matching TRBD2. The V segment lost 1 base and the J segment 3 bases; nucleotides outside the gene matches: 18. The CDR3 runs to 19 residues. The germline V gene has CDR1 LGHNA and CDR2 YNFKEQ. This chain's CDR3 is CASSQATRSGTANNYEQYF. CDR3 DNA: TGTGCCAGCAGCCAAGCCACTAGGAGCGGGACTGCAAACAACTACGAGCAGTACTTC.

The gene calls are TRBV13 and TRBJ2-1; TRBD2 aligns across 10 bases. Per germline, CDR1 PRHDT and CDR2 FYEKMQ (reference sequence). With V trimmed by 6 bases and J by 9 bases, 8 bases remained unmatched. The CDR3 is 14 residues long. The CDR3 region has the DNA TGTGCCAGCAGTCTGACTAGCGGGCCAGGTGAGCAGTTCTTC. Amino acid sequence: CASSLTSGPGEQFF.

This chain links TRBV7-2 with TRBJ1-5, with D perhaps TRBD1 (5 bases). In germline, CDR1 is SGHTA, CDR2 FQGNSA. The CDR3 consists of 15 residues. The V and J ends lost 2 bases and 5 bases respectively, with 13 bases between them. Here the CDR3 DNA reads TGTGCCAGCAGCTTAACCCGGGGGGTGGATCAGCCCCAGCATTTT. Translated: CASSLTRGVDQPQHF.

J is TRBJ1-2 and V is TRBV6-6, with TRBD1 identical over 9 bases. Germline-derived CDR1 and CDR2 are MNHNY and SVGAGI (reference sequence). The CDR3 is 11 amino acids. V gave up 8 bases and J gave up 7 bases; unmatched junction bases: 2. The CDR3 sequence is CASEQGAGYTF. As DNA, the CDR3 is TGTGCCAGCGAACAGGGGGCTGGCTACACCTTC.

The gene calls are TRBV19 and TRBJ1-2, with 12 bases identical to TRBD1. The CDR3 totals 14 residues. V dropped 7 bases and J dropped 8; count of bases not matched to a gene: 8. Germline-derived CDR1 and CDR2 are LNHDA and SQIVND (reference sequence). CDR3 region: CASNWGQGAGGYTF. CDR3 nucleotides: TGTGCCAGTAATTGGGGACAGGGGGCTGGAGGCTACACCTTC.

The genes are TRBV28 and TRBJ2-7; 10 nucleotides match TRBD1. Per the germline V gene, CDR1 is MDHEN and CDR2 is SYDVKM. The ends lost 4 bases at V and 2 bases at J; junction bases unmatched: 5. This CDR3 is built from 15 residues. The CDR3 DNA sequence: TGTGCCAGCAGTTACGGGGGACAGGGGACCTACGAGCAGTACTTC. It codes for CASSYGGQGTYEQYF. The variable domain in full, completed from reference TRBV28 and TRBJ2-7, reads DVKVTQSSRYLVKRTGEKVFLECVQDMDHENMFWYRQDPGLGLRLIYFSYDVKMKEKGDIPEGYSVSREKKERFSLILESASTNQTSMYLCASSYGGQGTYEQYFGPGTRLTVT.

The chain employs TRBV5-4 and TRBJ2-1, with a weak D call TRBD1 (6 bases). The V and J ends lost 4 bases and 5 bases respectively, with 16 bases between them. Per germline, CDR1 SGHNT and CDR2 YYREEE (reference sequence). The CDR3 extends over 15 amino acids. CDR3 DNA: TGTGCCAGCAGCGTGGACAGAAGCCAAGACAATGAGCAGTTCTTC. Translating gives CASSVDRSQDNEQFF.

The rearrangement joins TRBV6-2 or TRBV6-3 to TRBJ1-2; unclear D gene. Trimming left V 0 bases short and J 1 base short, with 9 bases between. The CDR3 is 15 amino acids. The germline V gene has CDR1 MNHEY and CDR2 SVGEGT. CDR3 in DNA: TGTGCCAGCAGTTACTCGAGGAAGGATAACTATGGCTACACCTTC. Translating gives CASSYSRKDNYGYTF.

The chain carries TRBV28 and TRBJ1-3; D is ambiguous. The CDR3 spans 14 residues. V shed 7 bases and J shed 0 bases, with 10 bases lying between them. Germline V gene sequence: CDR1 MDHEN, CDR2 SYDVKM. For the CDR3, the DNA is TGTGCCAGCACCTTCAGTCGCTCTGGAAACACCATATATTTT. Protein sequence: CASTFSRSGNTIYF.

The J gene is TRBJ2-2, the V gene TRBV6-5; tentatively, D is TRBD1 (5 bases). Germline V gene sequence: CDR1 MNHEY, CDR2 SVGAGI. Trimming took 3 bases from V and 2 from J, leaving 7 bases between them. The CDR3 has 14 residues. This CDR3 is CASSYRGNTGELFF. For the CDR3, the DNA is TGTGCCAGCAGTTATAGGGGCAACACCGGGGAGCTGTTTTTT.

This clone is a singleton in its sample. The chain uses TRBV7-9 and TRBJ2-3; TRBD2 matches at 7 bases. V dropped 0 bases and J dropped 2; count of bases not matched to a gene: 5. CDR1 is SEHNR and CDR2 is FQNEAQ in the germline V gene (reference sequence). This CDR3 region has 16 residues. The CDR3 bases are TGTGCCAGCAGCTTAGCGGGGGGGGACTCCACAGATACGCAGTATTTT. Protein sequence: CASSLAGGDSTDTQYF.

The chain recombines TRBV7-9 with TRBJ2-5; D gene ambiguous. The CDR3 has 13 residues. Germline values: CDR1 SEHNR, CDR2 FQNEAQ (reference sequence). V was pared by 0 bases and J by 5 bases, with 7 bases between. The CDR3 nucleotides read TGTGCCAGCAGCTTAGCTTCCGGGGAGACCCAGTACTTC. Its translation: CASSLASGETQYF.

Only one count was recorded for this clone. The rearrangement uses TRBV7-9 and TRBJ2-4; possible D gene TRBD2, 6 bases. V was shortened by 5 bases and J by 16 bases, with 27 bases between the two germline ends. The germline CDR1 and CDR2 sequences are SEHNR and FQNEAQ (reference sequence). This CDR3 has 15 residues. The CDR3 is CASSLLGTQRLEGYF. CDR3 in DNA: TGTGCCAGCAGCCTCCTGGGGACGCAGCGACTAGAGGGATACTTC.

V and J are TRBV9 and TRBJ2-3, with 11 bases fitting TRBD2. Per germline, CDR1 SGDLS and CDR2 YYNGEE. The CDR3 runs to 18 residues. With 1 base clipped from V and 0 bases from J, the junction kept 7 bases outside the gene matches. The CDR3 coding sequence is TGTGCCAGCAGCGTAAACCCTAGCGGGGGGTTGAGCACAGATACGCAGTATTTT. It codes for CASSVNPSGGLSTDTQYF.

The chain uses TRBV5-6 and TRBJ2-2, with D perhaps TRBD2 (6 bases). The V end lost 0 bases, the J end lost 1 base, and 10 bases lay between the germline ends. The CDR3 totals 16 residues. CDR1 and CDR2 from the germline V gene are SGHDT and YYEEEE. In DNA form, the CDR3 reads TGTGCCAGCAGCTTGGAGGGACTGCTGAACACCGGGGAGCTGTTTTTT. Its translation: CASSLEGLLNTGELFF.

This chain uses TRBV29-1 with TRBJ2-1, with a possible D match to TRBD2 (6 bases). Between the trimmed V and J ends, which lost 4 bases and 4 bases, there was a span of 14 bases. Germline-derived CDR1 and CDR2 are SQVTM and ANQGSEA. The CDR3 runs to 14 residues. CDR3 nucleotides: TGCAGCGTTGGTCGGGAGAGTAGATACAATGAGCAGTTCTTC. Amino acid sequence: CSVGRESRYNEQFF.

The chain combines TRBV7-2 with TRBJ2-3, with 9 positions matching TRBD1. There are 15 residues in the CDR3. V lost 5 bases to trimming and J lost 4 bases; unmatched junction nucleotides: 7. Germline V gives CDR1 SGHTA, CDR2 FQGNSA. Written as DNA, the CDR3 is TGTGCCAGCAGCCAAGACAGGGGGGTTGCAGATACGCAGTATTTT. Its translation: CASSQDRGVADTQYF.